This T cell receptor beta chain was identified in a study of cytomegalovirus exposure and HLA in healthy donors. For the study at large: There were 65 million to 85 million unique TCRs (from HLA-typed donors) in an early data release.

The V end was cut by 2 bases, the J end by 0 bases, with 13 bases between. This CDR3 is 17 amino acids long. The germline gives CDR1 SGHVS, CDR2 FQNEAQ. Amplification used 60 Vbeta primers and 13 Jbeta primers. Assay used: immunoSEQ multiplex PCR; TCRdb lists only in-frame clones, some missing. The sample holds roughly 78,000 clones. Sequences were obtained from PBMCs. This receptor was identified in a man in his forties in good health and CMV-seronegative. The V and J genes are TRBV7-8 and TRBJ2-2; D is uncertain. The CDR3 spells CASSLRAAATNTGELFF. For the CDR3, the DNA is TGTGCCAGCAGCTTACGTGCGGCGGCCACGAACACCGGGGAGCTGTTTTTT.